This T cell receptor (beta chain) was sequenced in a study of cytomegalovirus exposure and HLA in healthy donors. Findings and caveats of the study: Earlier results showed most TCR beta V segments being productive about 90% or about 30% of the time. CMV serostatus was the only immune exposure information that was available. A missense DCLRE1C variant was associated with V- and J-gene trimming of TCR beta chains in a later analysis, and an independent cohort replicated the association.

PCR primers comprised 60 Vbeta and 13 Jbeta primers. Sequencing was performed with immunoSEQ multiplex PCR; in TCRdb, only in-frame clones are kept and a portion is missing. This sample yields some 100,000 clones, of which 76% are seen a single time; 4% belongs to the top ten. Germline-derived CDR1 and CDR2 are SGHNT and YENEEA. CDR3 length: 17 residues. With 1 base removed from V and 1 base from J, the gap between germline ends came to 16 bases. This clone was recorded only once. Antigen unknown. It was healthy bone marrow donors who served as donors. The chain couples TRBV11-3 to TRBJ1-1; D unresolved. This clonotype was obtained from a woman between 50 and 59 years old in good health and CMV-seropositive. The sample consisted of PBMCs. The CDR3 region is CASSLGGTAGGNTEAFF. CDR3 sequence (DNA): TGTGCCAGCAGCTTAGGGGGTACAGCGGGAGGGAACACTGAAGCTTTCTTT.